This section outlines one T cell receptor beta chain sequence together with its context. Its antigen is undetermined. These data belong to a study of beta chain features in type 1 diabetes. Study-level findings and limits: Researchers report that Type 1 diabetes patients had moderately but significantly shorter TCRB CDR3s across all four CD4+ subsets.

CDR1 and CDR2 from the germline V gene are SGHNT and YYREEE (reference sequence). The CDR3 length is 15 residues. Trimming left V 1 base short and J 2 bases short, with 12 bases between. Since all of the isolated RNA was reverse transcribed, expressed TCRB transcripts were what got sequenced. The repertoire was sequenced with immunoSEQ multiplex PCR; TCRdb's copy has only in-frame clones and lacks some. The sample includes about 640,000 clones, 9.5% to 15% of them seen just once. The sequence was obtained from a man aged 25-40 years with type 1 diabetes. The specimen sequenced was naive CD4+ T cells from blood. The chain is built from TRBV5-4 and TRBJ2-5; no definite D call. The CDR3 region has the DNA TGTGCCAGCAGCTTGCGGGTAGGATCTCAAGAGACCCAGTACTTC. This sequence encodes CASSLRVGSQETQYF.